This entry describes one T cell receptor beta chain. The sample is drawn from a study of blood T cell repertoires in COVID-19. As originally analysed: Reference gene primer amplification in the assay estimated nucleated cell counts. TCRdb keeps only in-frame clones here, not all; method: immunoSEQ multiplex PCR. V and J calls and clone size are as listed in that table; D and trimming were resolved from the DNA. The profile shows some 170,000 clones, approximately 84% of them singletons. Trimming at V came to 4 bases and at J to 6 bases, leaving 3 bases not matched to a gene. Per germline, CDR1 SGHAT and CDR2 FQNNGV. The CDR3 is 13 amino acids.

The clonotype was recovered from a human donor with acute COVID-19. The donor label of this sample is uncertain. Sequenced material: PBMCs or T cells enriched from blood (not recorded which). The gene calls are TRBV11-2 and TRBJ2-7; TRBD1 matches at 10 bases. CDR3 nucleotide sequence: TGTGCCAGCAGCTGGGACAGGGGTGGCGAGCAGTACTTC. This sequence encodes CASSWDRGGEQYF.